This entry lists 32 T cell receptor beta chains sequenced from one sample in a study of CD8+ T cells in alopecia areata. The treatment denotes: oral pan-JAK inhibitor, 5-10 mg twice daily. The investigators collected lesional scalp punch biopsies and peripheral blood from alopecia areata patients. Extraction of RNA preceded its reverse transcription into cDNA, which served as the sequencing template. Libraries were prepared by immunoSEQ multiplex PCR; TCRdb keeps only in-frame clonotypes and omits some of them. The sample lists under 25,000 clones, about 63% occurring once. Sequencing used skin, obtained at week 4, from a patient treated with tofacitinib. The receptors derive from a human donor with alopecia areata.

As DNA, the CDR3 is TGTGCCAGCAGCTTGGACAGGGGCCAAGAGACCCAGTACTTC. The encoded protein is CASSLDRGQETQYF. The chain employs TRBV5-4 and TRBJ2-5; 7 bases are shared with TRBD1. Trimming cost V 0 bases and J 1 base; bases outside gene matches: 0. This CDR3 spans 14 amino acids. The V gene's germline CDR1 is SGHNT and CDR2 YYREEE (reference sequence).

This clone has only a few counts. The chain employs TRBV7-6 and TRBJ1-4, with D maybe TRBD1 (5 bases). V was trimmed by 5 bases and J by 8 bases, leaving 15 bases between them. The CDR3 covers 14 residues. Per the germline V gene, CDR1 is SGHVS and CDR2 is FNYEAQ. The DNA for the CDR3 is TGTGCCAGCAGCGTTGGGGGGGTGCGAGAAAAACTGTTTTTT. Encoded protein: CASSVGGVREKLFF.

The rearrangement links TRBV10-3 to TRBJ1-4, with 7 positions matching TRBD1. Germline values: CDR1 ENHRY, CDR2 SYGVKD. The J segment lost 10 bases and the V segment lost 0 bases, leaving 5 bases of the junction unmatched. This CDR3 has 14 amino acids. The CDR3: CAISESGGQIKLFF. The CDR3 DNA follows: TGTGCCATCAGTGAGTCCGGGGGACAGATAAAACTGTTTTTT.

The chain is built from TRBV5-4 and TRBJ1-4, with D unresolved. Trimming took 3 bases from V and 11 from J, leaving 11 bases between them. In germline, CDR1 is SGHNT, CDR2 YYREEE (reference sequence). The CDR3 sequence is 12 residues long. The CDR3 spells CASSSPPGKLFF. CDR3 DNA: TGTGCCAGCAGCTCCCCCCCGGGGAAACTGTTTTTT.

Regarding this clone: At the DNA level, this CDR3 is encoded by other sequences in the same sample as well. The CDR3 DNA reads as TGTGCCAGCAGCCTACCTAGCACAGATACGCAGTATTTT. Translating it yields CASSLPSTDTQYF. The rearrangement links TRBV11-1 to TRBJ2-3; D is ambiguous. The CDR3 spans 13 residues. The V gene's germline CDR1 is SGHAT and CDR2 FQDESV (reference sequence). V gave up 5 bases and J gave up 0 bases, with 6 bases separating them.

The chain uses TRBV28 and TRBJ1-2; D is unresolved. V shed 1 base and J shed 2 bases, with 17 bases lying between them. Germline V gene data show CDR1 as MDHEN and CDR2 as SYDVKM. The length of the CDR3 is 17 residues. CDR3 nucleotide sequence: TGTGCCAGCAGTTTATTTCCCGGGCGGGTTTCCAACTATGGCTACACCTTC. Translating it yields CASSLFPGRVSNYGYTF.

J is TRBJ2-1 and V is TRBV18; D may match TRBD1 or TRBD2 (5 bases each). Germline V gene data show CDR1 as KGHSH and CDR2 as LQKENI. CDR3 length: 12 amino acids. Trimming pared 3 bases from V and 15 bases from J, leaving 15 bases between. The CDR3 DNA reads TGTGCCAGCTCACCGCAAGGGACCCTGGGGTTCTTC. Protein: CASSPQGTLGFF.

This clone was counted between two and nine times. The chain employs TRBV2 and TRBJ2-5; 7 bases fit TRBD2. The V segment lost 7 bases and the J segment 4 bases; nucleotides outside the gene matches: 3. The germline V gene encodes CDR1 SNHLY and CDR2 FYNNEI. CDR3 length equals 12 residues. The CDR3 reads CASTGGTETQYF. The CDR3 coding sequence is TGTGCCAGCACGGGGGGAACAGAGACCCAGTACTTC. The full variable domain, in which reference TRBV2 and TRBJ2-5 provide the parts outside the CDR3, is EPEVTQTPSHQVTQMGQEVILRCVPISNHLYFYWYRQILGQKVEFLVSFYNNEISEKSEIFDDQFSVERPDGSNFTLKIRSTKLEDSAMYFCASTGGTETQYFGPGTRLLVL.

The J gene is TRBJ1-4, the V gene TRBV18, with D hard to call. The CDR3 consists of 14 residues. The germline gives CDR1 KGHSH, CDR2 LQKENI. Trimming took off 1 base at V and 7 bases at J, with 10 bases between the two ends. In nucleotides, the CDR3 is TGTGCCAGCTCACCACAGGGAAGAGGTGAAAAACTGTTTTTT. Translated, it gives CASSPQGRGEKLFF.

CDR3 nucleotide sequence: TGTGCCAGCAGCCCCCCGCGGGGTGGAGAGACCCAGTACTTC. This codes for CASSPPRGGETQYF. This sequence joins TRBV7-6 and TRBJ2-5, with a possible D match to TRBD2 (6 bases). The V and J ends lost 5 bases and 4 bases respectively, with 14 bases between them. Germline V gives CDR1 SGHVS, CDR2 FNYEAQ. The CDR3 sequence is 14 residues long.

This clone turned up a few times. J is TRBJ1-2 and V is TRBV6-1, with a possible D match to TRBD1 (5 bases). Trimming removed 7 bases from V and 5 bases from J, with 20 bases in between. Germline CDR1 is MNHNS and CDR2 is SASEGT. This CDR3 spans 15 amino acids. This CDR3 reads CASTRGGGGGYGYTF. As DNA, the CDR3 is TGTGCCAGCACCCGGGGGGGAGGCGGAGGGTATGGCTACACCTTC.

The V call is TRBV5-4, the J call TRBJ1-2; 9 bases are shared with TRBD1. CDR1 is SGHNT and CDR2 is YYREEE in the germline V gene (reference sequence). The V gene end was trimmed by 4 bases and the J gene end by 2 bases; junction bases not matched to a gene: 6. This CDR3 is 15 amino acids long. CDR3 in DNA: TGTGCCAGCAGCCCGGGACAGGGTAGGAACTATGGCTACACCTTC. The encoded protein is CASSPGQGRNYGYTF.

V gene TRBV4-1 combines with J gene TRBJ1-2; D perhaps matches TRBD1 (6 bases). V lost 1 base and J lost 5, with 20 bases in between. The CDR3 is made up of 17 amino acids. Germline loops: CDR1 MGHRA, CDR2 YSYEKL. The CDR3 protein is CASSQVGRGGGRYGYTF. The CDR3 nucleotides read TGCGCCAGCAGCCAAGTGGGCCGGGGCGGGGGGCGTTATGGCTACACCTTC.

The rearrangement joins TRBV6-1 to TRBJ2-5, with D hard to call. CDR1 and CDR2 (germline): MNHNS, SASEGT. Trimming shortened V by 8 bases and J by 4 bases, and 17 bases separated the two germline ends. CDR3 length: 14 amino acids. CDR3 DNA: TGTGCCAGCTCAGGAAGCCGACGTCCAGAGACCCAGTACTTC. The encoded protein is CASSGSRRPETQYF.

J is TRBJ2-5 and V is TRBV5-1; weak D call: TRBD1 (5 bases). Near its end, the DNA agrees better with TRBJ2-7, so the J call may be wrong. The germline gives CDR1 SGHRS, CDR2 YFSETQ. This CDR3 contains 13 residues. The CDR3 DNA reads as TGCGCCAGCAGCTTGGATGGGGCTAACGAGCAGTACTTC. This codes for CASSLDGANEQYF.

This clone is deemed large (0.1 to 1%). The chain uses TRBV7-3 and TRBJ2-7; TRBD1 matches 8 bases. The CDR3 runs to 15 residues. Germline V CDR1 and CDR2: SGHTA, FQGTGA. J lost 4 bases, V lost 6 bases, and 11 bases had no gene match. The CDR3 sequence is CASRQRFGQGYEQYF. The CDR3 DNA sequence: TGTGCCAGCAGACAAAGGTTCGGACAGGGTTACGAGCAGTACTTC.

The V gene is TRBV30, the J gene TRBJ2-7, with D perhaps given as TRBD1 or TRBD2 (5 bases each). V dropped 2 bases and J dropped 0 bases, with 17 bases sitting between them. Looked up from germline, CDR1 is GTSNPN and CDR2 is SVGIG (reference sequence). The CDR3 has 16 amino acids. The CDR3 region has the DNA TGTGCCTGGAGTTCCCGCAGGGAGAGGTACTCCTACGAGCAGTACTTC. Translated, it gives CAWSSRRERYSYEQYF.

This rearrangement joins TRBV28 to TRBJ1-5; no reliable D call. Germline-derived CDR1 and CDR2 are MDHEN and SYDVKM. V was trimmed by 4 bases and J by 4 bases, leaving 14 bases between them. The CDR3 loop spans 15 amino acids. The CDR3: CASSWPTTSNQPQHF. CDR3 nucleotide sequence: TGTGCCAGCAGTTGGCCCACCACTTCGAATCAGCCCCAGCATTTT.

The V call is TRBV4-3, the J call TRBJ2-7, with D possibly TRBD1 on 7 matching bases. The germline CDR1 and CDR2 sequences are LGHNA and YSLEER. V was cut by 1 base and J by 0 bases, with 22 bases left in between. The CDR3 loop spans 19 amino acids. This chain's CDR3 is CASSQGIRWRDRPSYEQYF. CDR3 sequence (DNA): TGCGCCAGCAGCCAAGGGATAAGGTGGCGGGACAGACCCTCCTACGAGCAGTACTTC.

The chain carries TRBV5-1 and TRBJ1-1; the D is unclear. V lost 2 bases to trimming and J lost 7 bases, with 12 bases between them. Germline V gene data show CDR1 as SGHRS and CDR2 as YFSETQ. This CDR3 spans 13 amino acids. The CDR3 here is CASSLTGRDEAFF. For the CDR3, the DNA is TGCGCCAGCAGCTTAACCGGACGAGATGAAGCTTTCTTT.

This clone is medium-sized by share. The chain is built from TRBV10-3 and TRBJ2-5, with a weak D call TRBD1 (6 bases). This CDR3 region has 15 residues. V lost 5 bases to trimming and J lost 4 bases, with 17 bases between them. Per the germline V gene, CDR1 is ENHRY and CDR2 is SYGVKD. The CDR3 DNA sequence: TGTGCCATCAGTCCCAGAGGGGGAAGGGGAGAGACCCAGTACTTC. Translation gives CAISPRGGRGETQYF.

This clone was picked up a small number of times. The V gene is TRBV4-1, the J gene TRBJ1-2; TRBD1 matches at 11 bases. CDR3 length: 16 amino acids. Germline V gives CDR1 MGHRA, CDR2 YSYEKL. With 5 bases clipped from V and 3 bases from J, the junction kept 8 bases outside the gene matches. CDR3 bases: TGCGCCAGCAGCAATCCCAGGGACAGGGGGGACTATGGCTACACCTTC. As protein: CASSNPRDRGDYGYTF.

The chain couples TRBV11-2 to TRBJ2-7, with D tentatively TRBD1 (5 bases). Germline lookup yields CDR1 SGHAT and CDR2 FQNNGV. This CDR3 has 14 residues. Trimming took 3 bases from V and 0 from J, leaving 9 bases between them. The CDR3 loop is CASSLWGPSYEQYF. CDR3 nucleotide sequence: TGTGCCAGCAGCTTGTGGGGCCCCTCCTACGAGCAGTACTTC.

This chain uses TRBV11-2 with TRBJ1-1; 9 bases line up with TRBD1. The CDR3 sequence is 17 residues long. In germline, CDR1 is SGHAT, CDR2 FQNNGV. With V trimmed by 4 bases and J by 0 bases, 9 bases remained unmatched. The CDR3 sequence: CASSYDGTGTLNTEAFF. The DNA of the CDR3 is TGTGCCAGCAGCTATGACGGGACAGGGACCTTGAACACTGAAGCTTTCTTT. Using reference TRBV11-2 and TRBJ1-1 for the parts outside the CDR3, the full variable domain is EAGVAQSPRYKIIEKRQSVAFWCNPISGHATLYWYQQILGQGPKLLIQFQNNGVVDDSQLPKDRFSAERLKGVDSTLKIQPAKLEDSAVYLCASSYDGTGTLNTEAFFGQGTRLTVV.

The chain employs TRBV5-4 and TRBJ2-7, with a tentative D call TRBD2 (6 bases). V was cut by 4 bases and J by 3 bases, with 17 bases left in between. Per the germline V gene, CDR1 is SGHNT and CDR2 is YYREEE (reference sequence). The CDR3 runs 15 residues. This CDR3 reads CASSQVGDSYYEQYF. As DNA, the CDR3 is TGTGCCAGCAGCCAAGTCGGGGACTCATACTACGAGCAGTACTTC.

This clone came up a few times. The chain recombines TRBV4-2 with TRBJ1-1; perhaps TRBD1 as D (6 bases). In germline, CDR1 is LGHNA, CDR2 YNFKEQ. CDR3 length: 14 amino acids. V was cut by 4 bases and J by 9 bases, with 18 bases left in between. The CDR3 nucleotides are TGTGCCAGCAGCCTACAGGGTGGATATTCCCAAGCTTTCTTT. Translated: CASSLQGGYSQAFF.

The chain employs TRBV14 and TRBJ2-3; D not certain. This CDR3 comprises 16 residues. Germline loops: CDR1 SGHDN, CDR2 FVKESK. The ends were cut back, 3 bases at V and 6 bases at J, with 19 bases in the middle. CDR3 in DNA: TGTGCCAGCAGCCAGATTGAAACCCGGCCCGCCGATACGCAGTATTTT. It translates to CASSQIETRPADTQYF.

This chain connects TRBV30 to TRBJ1-1; 7 bases agree with TRBD1. The CDR3 extends over 16 amino acids. J was trimmed by 4 bases and V by 3 bases; bases with no gene match: 14. Germline CDR1 is GTSNPN and CDR2 is SVGIG (reference sequence). The CDR3: CAWSRGYVNYGTEAFF. CDR3 nucleotide sequence: TGTGCCTGGAGCAGGGGGTATGTCAACTACGGCACTGAAGCTTTCTTT.

A few counts support this clone. The chain recombines TRBV7-9 with TRBJ2-3; 9 bases agree with TRBD1. This CDR3 has 15 amino acids. The germline CDR1 and CDR2 sequences are SEHNR and FQNEAQ (reference sequence). Trimming removed 4 bases from V and 5 bases from J; junction bases left unmatched: 7. CDR3 protein: CASSSYRGRRDTQYF. The CDR3 nucleotides are TGTGCCAGCAGCTCCTACAGGGGGCGCAGAGATACGCAGTATTTT. Complete variable domain (other parts from reference TRBV7-9 and TRBJ2-3): DTGVSQNPRHKITKRGQNVTFRCDPISEHNRLYWYRQTLGQGPEFLTYFQNEAQLEKSRLLSDRFSAERPKGSFSTLEIQRTEQGDSAMYLCASSSYRGRRDTQYFGPGTRLTVL.

V is TRBV7-8 and J is TRBJ2-1; no firm D call. The CDR3 consists of 13 residues. Germline values: CDR1 SGHVS, CDR2 FQNEAQ. V dropped 1 base and J dropped 4 bases, with 5 bases sitting between them. CDR3 protein: CASSLVEYNEQFF. CDR3 sequence (DNA): TGTGCCAGCAGCTTAGTTGAGTACAATGAGCAGTTCTTC.

The chain joins TRBV6-1 to TRBJ1-1, with D unresolved. Trimming stripped 2 bases from V and 5 bases from J, with 3 bases between. The CDR3 extends over 11 amino acids. Looked up from germline, CDR1 is MNHNS and CDR2 is SASEGT. The CDR3 loop is CASSELTEAFF. CDR3 bases: TGTGCCAGCAGTGAACTGACTGAAGCTTTCTTT.

The genes are TRBV7-8 and TRBJ1-4; D remains ambiguous. V was cut by 1 base and J by 16 bases, with 7 bases left in between. In germline, CDR1 is SGHVS, CDR2 FQNEAQ. The length of the CDR3 is 10 residues. The CDR3 coding sequence is TGTGCCAGCAGCTTAGAGGTGGGGTTTTTT. Its translation: CASSLEVGFF.